This T cell receptor beta chain comes out of a study of CD8+CD57+ T cells in acquired aplastic anemia. Genomic DNA constituted the template upon which TCR beta VDJ and CDR3 profiling was performed. TCRdb passed the reads through MiXCR, listing each CDR3 protein once. Of approximately 58,000 distinct CDR3 sequences listed, about 56% are singletons. Patients selected for sequencing had displayed CD8+CD57+ cell expansion by flow cytometry. Germline trimming cut 0 bases from V and 9 bases from J; bases unmatched to any gene: 4. This CDR3 spans 15 amino acids. CDR1 and CDR2 from the germline V gene are SGHNT and YYREEE (reference sequence).

The sequenced material came from sorted CD4+, CD8+, or CD8+CD57+ T cells (not recorded which) from PBMCs. The V gene is TRBV5-4, the J gene TRBJ2-1; 12 bases are a match to TRBD2. This TCR came from a human donor with aplastic anemia. The CDR3 DNA sequence: TGTGCCAGCAGCTTGGAACTAGCGGGGGGAGGTGAGCAGTTCTTC. It translates to CASSLELAGGGEQFF.